Shown below are 3 T cell receptor beta chains from a single sample sequenced in a study of OX40 agonist ivuxolimab in advanced cancers. The repertoire was sequenced with immunoSEQ multiplex PCR; TCRdb's copy has only in-frame clones and lacks some. The sample has 71,000 or so clones, 86% seen once. Sample: CD4+ or CD8+ T cells sorted from blood, taken in a trial of the OX40 agonist ivuxolimab. These receptors were collected from an adult with an advanced solid tumor such as melanoma, head and neck, liver or kidney cancer.

This rearrangement joins TRBV7-9 to TRBJ2-1; 8 bases fit TRBD1. Germline CDR1 SEHNR, CDR2 FQNEAQ (reference sequence). Trimming removed 2 bases from V and 6 bases from J; junction bases left unmatched: 12. The CDR3 runs to 17 residues. This CDR3 reads CASSLWSGQGAFNEQFF. In nucleotides, the CDR3 is TGTGCCAGCAGCTTATGGTCAGGTCAGGGGGCTTTCAATGAGCAGTTCTTC.

This rearrangement joins TRBV30 to TRBJ2-1; D is unresolved. V was shortened by 2 bases and J by 5 bases, with 4 bases between the two germline ends. The CDR3 is 11 amino acids. The V gene's germline CDR1 is GTSNPN and CDR2 SVGIG (reference sequence). The chain's CDR3 is CAWSRNNEQFF. CDR3 DNA sequence: TGTGCCTGGAGTAGGAACAATGAGCAGTTCTTC. Based on the CDR3 plus reference TRBV30 and TRBJ2-1, the full variable domain is SQTIHQWPATLVQPVGSPLSLECTVEGTSNPNLYWYRQAAGRGLQLLFYSVGIGQISSEVPQNLSASRPQDRQFILSSKKLLLSDSGFYLCAWSRNNEQFFGPGTRLTVL.

CDR3 DNA: TGTGCCAGCAGCTTAGAGAAGGGTCAGCCCCAGCATTTT. This sequence encodes CASSLEKGQPQHF. The chain recombines TRBV7-3 with TRBJ1-5; no firm D call. V lost 2 bases and J 6 bases, leaving 8 bases between the germline ends. Germline V CDR1 and CDR2: SGHTA, FQGTGA. The CDR3 runs 13 residues.